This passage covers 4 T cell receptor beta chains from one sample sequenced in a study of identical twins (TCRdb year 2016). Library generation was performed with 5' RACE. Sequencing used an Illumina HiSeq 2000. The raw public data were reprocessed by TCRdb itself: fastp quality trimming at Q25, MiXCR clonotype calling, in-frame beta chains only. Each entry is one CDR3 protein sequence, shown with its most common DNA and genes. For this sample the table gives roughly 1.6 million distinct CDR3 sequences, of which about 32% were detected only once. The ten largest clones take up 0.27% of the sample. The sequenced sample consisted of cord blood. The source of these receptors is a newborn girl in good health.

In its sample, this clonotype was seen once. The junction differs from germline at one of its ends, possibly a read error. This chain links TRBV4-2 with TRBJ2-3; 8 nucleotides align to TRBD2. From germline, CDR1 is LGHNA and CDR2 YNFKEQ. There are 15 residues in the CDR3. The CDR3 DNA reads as TGTGCCAGCAGCCAAGACCCTTATAGCGGGGATACGGAGTATTTT. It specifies CASSQDPYSGDTEYF.

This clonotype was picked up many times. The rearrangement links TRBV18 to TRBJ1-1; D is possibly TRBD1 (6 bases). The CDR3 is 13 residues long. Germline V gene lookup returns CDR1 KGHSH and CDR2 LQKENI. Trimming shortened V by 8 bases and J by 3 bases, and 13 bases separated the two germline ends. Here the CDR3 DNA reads TGTGCCAGCAGTCAACAGGGTTACACTGAAGCTTTCTTT. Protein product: CASSQQGYTEAFF.

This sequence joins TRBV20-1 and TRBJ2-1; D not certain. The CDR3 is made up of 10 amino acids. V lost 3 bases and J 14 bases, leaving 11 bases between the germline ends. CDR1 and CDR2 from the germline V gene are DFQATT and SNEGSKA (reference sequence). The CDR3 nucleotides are TGCAGTGCTAGTTGGCTATTGGAGTTCTTC. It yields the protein CSASWLLEFF.

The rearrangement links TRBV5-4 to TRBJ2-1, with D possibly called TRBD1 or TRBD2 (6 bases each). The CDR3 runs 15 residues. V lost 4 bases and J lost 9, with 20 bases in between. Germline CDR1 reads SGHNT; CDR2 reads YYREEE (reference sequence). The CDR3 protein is CASSPHSGAGIEQFF. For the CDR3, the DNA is TGTGCCAGCAGCCCCCATTCGGGGGCTGGAATTGAGCAGTTCTTC.